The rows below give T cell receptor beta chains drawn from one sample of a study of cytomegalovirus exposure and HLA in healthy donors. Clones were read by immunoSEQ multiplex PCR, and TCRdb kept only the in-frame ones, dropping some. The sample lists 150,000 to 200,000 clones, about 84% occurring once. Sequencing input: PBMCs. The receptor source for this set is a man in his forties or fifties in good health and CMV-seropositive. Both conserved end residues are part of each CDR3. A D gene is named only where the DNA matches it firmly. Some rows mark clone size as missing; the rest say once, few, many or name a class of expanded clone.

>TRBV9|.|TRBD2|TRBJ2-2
CASSPGRLAGVLAGELFF
TGTGCCAGCAGCCCTGGCCGCCTAGCGGGAGTCTTGGCCGGGGAGCTGTTTTTT
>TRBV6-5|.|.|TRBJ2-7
CASTSSGGIRHEQYF
TGTGCCAGCACCTCCTCGGGCGGGATCCGACACGAGCAGTACTTC
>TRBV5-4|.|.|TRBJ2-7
CASSLGGGATYEQYF
TGTGCCAGCAGCCTGGGTGGGGGGGCGACGTACGAGCAGTACTTC
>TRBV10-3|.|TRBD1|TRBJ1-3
CAISPQGGNTIYF
TGTGCCATCAGCCCACAGGGGGGAAACACCATATATTTT
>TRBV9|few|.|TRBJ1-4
CASSVEGRANEKLFF
TGTGCCAGCAGCGTAGAAGGGAGGGCTAATGAAAAACTGTTTTTT
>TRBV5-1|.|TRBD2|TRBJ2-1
CASSKLAGGQGNEQFF
TGCGCCAGCAGCAAACTAGCGGGGGGGCAGGGTAATGAGCAGTTCTTC
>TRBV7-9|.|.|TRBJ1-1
CASSLEARAEAFF
TGTGCCAGCAGCTTAGAGGCGAGGGCTGAAGCTTTCTTT
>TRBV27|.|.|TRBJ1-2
CASRSHQIYGYTF
TGTGCCAGCAGAAGTCACCAGATCTATGGCTACACCTTC
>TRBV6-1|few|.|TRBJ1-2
CASSRSAQEGYGYTF
TGTGCCAGCAGCAGGTCGGCACAGGAGGGGTATGGCTACACCTTC
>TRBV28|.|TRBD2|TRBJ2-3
CASSFLAGGVADTQYF
TGTGCCAGCAGTTTTCTAGCGGGGGGTGTAGCAGATACGCAGTATTTT
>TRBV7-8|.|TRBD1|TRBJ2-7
CASSEESRGLRQYF
TGTGCCAGCAGCGAGGAGTCAAGGGGGCTAAGGCAGTACTTC
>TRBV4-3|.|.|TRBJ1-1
CASSHGEGDTEAFF
TGCGCCAGCAGCCACGGCGAGGGGGACACTGAAGCTTTCTTT
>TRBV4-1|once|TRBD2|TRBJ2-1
CASSQVPGLGDNEQFF
TGCGCCAGCAGCCAAGTGCCTGGACTAGGGGACAATGAGCAGTTCTTC
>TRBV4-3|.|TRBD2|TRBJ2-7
CASSQILAGLYEQYF
TGCGCCAGCAGCCAAATACTAGCGGGACTGTACGAGCAGTACTTC